The clone carrying this T cell receptor (beta chain) appeared once. The data are from a study of blood T cell repertoires in COVID-19. Turning to the study itself: The samples span acute and convalescent COVID-19 from the United States, Italy and Spain. The analysed material was cDNA or gDNA that came from T cells, B-cell-depleted T cells, or PBMCs.

Original data processing: Nucleated cell number was recorded as an estimate derived from reference gene primer amplification. Here immunoSEQ multiplex PCR was the method, and the copy in TCRdb shows in-frame clones only, minus some. V, J and clone size reflect that table, while D and trimming were determined from the DNA. The sample has 200,000 or so clones, around 84% seen once. Trimming removed 5 bases from V and 0 bases from J; junction bases left unmatched: 8. Germline-derived CDR1 and CDR2 are SEHNR and FQNEAQ (reference sequence). The CDR3 extends over 17 amino acids. Sequenced material: peripheral blood. The chain links TRBV7-9 to TRBJ2-3, with 10 bases lining up with TRBD2. This TCR was recovered from a human donor in a cohort sampled during active COVID-19. The CDR3: CASSTPTSGPSTDTQYF. CDR3 in DNA: TGTGCCAGCAGCACCCCGACTAGCGGGCCGAGCACAGATACGCAGTATTTT. Drawing the rest from reference TRBV7-9 and TRBJ2-3, the complete variable domain is DTGVSQNPRHKITKRGQNVTFRCDPISEHNRLYWYRQTLGQGPEFLTYFQNEAQLEKSRLLSDRFSAERPKGSFSTLEIQRTEQGDSAMYLCASSTPTSGPSTDTQYFGPGTRLTVL.